Listed below are T cell receptor beta chains from one sample, sequenced in a study of cytomegalovirus exposure and HLA in healthy donors. Some clones are missing from TCRdb's copy, which holds only in-frame ones; the method was immunoSEQ multiplex PCR. The table has some 130,000 clones, around 63% seen once. Input material: PBMCs. The receptors derive from a human donor in good health. Both conserved end residues are part of each CDR3.

j_call cdr3_length v_call cdr3_aa
TRBJ1-2 15 TRBV4-1 CASSQVLDPGYGYTF
TRBJ1-5 14 TRBV9 CASGTGAGNQPQHF
TRBJ2-2 14 TRBV19 CASTRTLNTGELFF
TRBJ2-7 14 TRBV11-2 CASSPWTESYEQYF
TRBJ1-5 14 TRBV19 CARQRGTGNQPQHF
TRBJ1-5 16 TRBV6-1 CASSEVGGLSNKPQHF
TRBJ2-1 14 TRBV7-9 CASTAGVTVNEQFF
TRBJ2-7 14 TRBV5-6 CASMNLAGEGEQYF
TRBJ2-7 18 TRBV10-1 CASPGSALAGGGPYEQYF
TRBJ2-7 14 TRBV18 CASSPVTGVNEQYF
TRBJ2-1 12 TRBV5-6 CASSIQGNEQFF
TRBJ2-1 15 TRBV5-1 CASSSGQGRYNEQFF
TRBJ2-7 14 TRBV6-5 CASSPPGLGYEQYF
TRBJ1-4 13 TRBV6-4 CASSQQANEKLFF
TRBJ1-3 15 TRBV13 CASSSRQSSGNTIYF
TRBJ1-5 17 TRBV18 CASSPPGSGRGNQPQHF
TRBJ2-1 11 TRBV19 CASSTGTGLFF
TRBJ1-1 12 TRBV4-1 CASSSGGTEAFF
TRBJ2-2 15 TRBV7-3 CASSLRSGDTGELFF
TRBJ2-7 18 TRBV5-5 CASSLWGLAGVSSYEQYF
TRBJ1-2 15 TRBV25-1 CASSGWDRVNYGYTF
TRBJ2-7 14 TRBV10-3 CATNRGGTGYEQYF
TRBJ1-1 14 TRBV5-1 CASSLVAGDTEAFF
NA 16 TRBV4-1 CASRPQGTSGTAEQYF
TRBJ1-2 12 TRBV27 CASSPDRVGYTF
TRBJ1-2 16 TRBV11-2 CASTPMGGARPYGYTF
TRBJ2-5 15 TRBV2 CASSFDRRFQETQYF
TRBJ2-2 15 TRBV28 CATPMGGSNTGELFF
TRBJ1-2 12 TRBV16 CASSQFGFGYTF